The present T cell receptor beta chain was sequenced within a study of T cell clones after liver transplantation (dated by TCRdb to about 2019). Background on the whole study: The samples were obtained from ITN030ST, a randomized trial that attempted immunosuppression withdrawal within 2 years after liver transplantation. Of the eight recipients, a few were HCV-positive, while the remaining recipients had been transplanted for non-autoimmune, non-viral indications. Until randomization at 12-24 months post-transplant, subjects were given standard immunosuppression, with no induction therapy. Tolerance was defined as complete withdrawal of immunosuppression for at least one year without a rise in liver enzymes beyond twice the upper limit of normal. Blood samples were collected pre-transplant, pre-randomization before withdrawal, and post-randomization after either full withdrawal or failed withdrawal. As an antigen-independent comparator for the donor-reactive sequences, third party-reactive TCRbeta sequences from pre-transplant MLRs were identified as well. Donor-reactive T cell clones were identified using TCRbeta sequencing after a pre-transplant mixed lymphocyte reaction and were then followed in post-transplant blood. The studied cohort comprised 8 liver transplant recipients, 3 classified as tolerant and 5 as non-tolerant.

The research as a whole found: Once repertoire turnover was taken into account, donor-reactive detection showed a significant reduction for CD4 in 7 of 8 subjects and for CD8 in 8 of 8. Donor-reactive sequences decreased more than third party-reactive sequences, which suggests partial antigen-specific deletion that was not related to withdrawal success. Since no allograft tissue specimens were available, donor-reactive T cells may have migrated into the graft instead of being deleted. Conclusions were preliminary, limited by small, heterogeneous patient numbers and non-standardized post-transplant time points. In 5 of 8 subjects, circulating donor-reactive CD4 TCRbeta sequences decreased significantly after transplant, regardless of tolerance or HCV status. In a couple of subjects, low numbers of available donor cells limited the measurable donor-reactive repertoire.

CDR1 and CDR2 were assigned from the germline V gene (reference sequence) as LNHDA and SQIVND. The CDR3 spans 12 residues, from the cysteine through the phenylalanine. CDR3 DNA is the only sequence kept; it has 36 bases, read in frame from the first base. The V and J ends are trimmed by 5 bases and 4 bases, leaving 7 bases between them. As concerns this clone: Its antigen is unknown. No clone much larger than this one lies a single base away; base qualities are absent.

High-throughput TCRbeta CDR3 sequencing of frozen genomic DNA was performed by immunoSEQ, with PCR amplification, mapping, bias correction and internal controls included. The study's own analysis went as follows. Only productive rearrangements were retained, and each unique TCRbeta sequence was defined by its CDR3 nucleotide sequence together with its V and J gene. A sequence counted as donor-reactive only if the sequence showed at least 5-fold expansion in CFSE-low cells compared with unstimulated pre-transplant cells and had a frequency of at least 0.01%. Per-subject minimum frequency thresholds, based on the lowest-template unstimulated sample, ensured at least 90% detection power. Jensen-Shannon divergence between the top 1000 TCRbeta sequences after and before transplant was used to measure repertoire turnover. Changes in detection of donor-reactive sequences were assessed with two-sided Fisher's exact tests. TCRdb took this table from immuneACCESS and kept in-frame rearrangements with V and J called. Such tables lack part of the clones; where checked against another copy, unresolved V genes explain under half of the gap, and the rest is unexplained. That table is the source of V, J and clone size, and D and trimming were worked out from the DNA. For this sample the table gives tens of thousands of clones, of which roughly 70% were detected only once. 9.7% of the sample belongs to the ten largest clones.

Unstimulated PBMCs, after thawing, were stained for CD3, CD4 and CD8 and then FACS-sorted into CD3+CD4+ and CD3+CD8+ populations. Each of the 8 studied subjects was randomized to immunosuppression withdrawal. The Qiagen DNeasy Blood and Tissue Kit was used to isolate genomic DNA. The sequence links TRBV19 to TRBJ2-3; no D segment can be confidently identified. This sequence was found in a human patient who received a liver transplant. After a transplant, some of the T cells may come from the graft donor. Material: CD4+ T cells from blood, obtained at the 22-month timepoint. The CDR3 sequence is CASSPIADTQYF. The sequenced DNA is TGTGCCAGTAGTCCAATTGCAGATACGCAGTATTTT.